The 3 T cell receptor beta chains below all came from one sample that was sequenced in a study of CXCR3-negative and CXCR3-positive naive CD8 T cells. The TRB libraries of cDNA were built by UMI-labeled 5' RACE. Following a re-call of the 5' RACE reads, TCRdb has one entry per CDR3 protein and lacks DNA. Here the sample table reports around 81,000 distinct CDR3 sequences. The specimen sequenced was naive CXCR3- CD8+ T cells from blood. Specified subset: CD45RO-CCR7+CD27+CD95- naive CD8+ T cells lacking CXCR3 (TNR3-). The receptors shown here come from a human donor in good health. Some clones in this sample may be carry-over from other donors' samples.

This chain joins TRBV20-1 and TRBJ2-3; TCRdb outputs TRBD2, but without DNA this stays unchecked. The length of the CDR3 is 15 residues. Germline loops: CDR1 DFQATT, CDR2 SNEGSKA (reference sequence). The CDR3 here is CSAMKRGPPRDTQYF.

The genes are TRBV6-6 and TRBJ2-3; TCRdb calls TRBD1, which cannot be checked without DNA. Per germline, CDR1 MNHNY and CDR2 SVGAGI (reference sequence). The CDR3 has 14 amino acids. CDR3 loop: CASTRGGHTDTQYF.

The chain links TRBV6-6 to TRBJ2-1. CDR1 and CDR2 from the germline V gene are MNHNY and SVGAGI (reference sequence). The CDR3 loop spans 18 amino acids. This chain's CDR3 is CASSYSIATALTYNEQFF.